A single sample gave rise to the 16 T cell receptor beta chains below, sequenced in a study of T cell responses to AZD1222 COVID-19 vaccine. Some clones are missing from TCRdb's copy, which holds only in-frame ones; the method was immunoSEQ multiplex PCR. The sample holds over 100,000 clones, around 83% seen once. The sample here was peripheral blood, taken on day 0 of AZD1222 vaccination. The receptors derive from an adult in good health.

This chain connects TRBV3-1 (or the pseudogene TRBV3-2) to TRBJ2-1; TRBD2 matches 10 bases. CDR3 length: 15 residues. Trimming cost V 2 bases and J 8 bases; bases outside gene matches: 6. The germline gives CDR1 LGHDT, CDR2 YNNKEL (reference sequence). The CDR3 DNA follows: TGTGCCAGCAGCCAATTCACTAGCGGGACCGATGAGCAGTTCTTC. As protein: CASSQFTSGTDEQFF.

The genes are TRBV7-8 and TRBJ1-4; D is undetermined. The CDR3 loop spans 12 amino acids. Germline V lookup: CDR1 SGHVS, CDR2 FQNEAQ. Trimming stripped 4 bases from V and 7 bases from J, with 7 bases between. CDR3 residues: CASSSGVEKLFF. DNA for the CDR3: TGTGCCAGCAGCTCCGGGGTTGAAAAACTGTTTTTT.

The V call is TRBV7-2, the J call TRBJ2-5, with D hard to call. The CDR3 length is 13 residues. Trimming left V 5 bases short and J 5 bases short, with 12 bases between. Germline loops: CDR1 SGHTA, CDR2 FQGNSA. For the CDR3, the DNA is TGTGCCAGCAGCCAAACTACGGTTGAGACCCAGTACTTC. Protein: CASSQTTVETQYF.

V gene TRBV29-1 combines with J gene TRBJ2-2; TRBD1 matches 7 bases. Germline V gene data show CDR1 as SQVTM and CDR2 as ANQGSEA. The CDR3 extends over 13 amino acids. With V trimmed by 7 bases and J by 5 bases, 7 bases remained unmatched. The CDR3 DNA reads TGCAGCGGAAACAGGGGAGAGACCGGGGAGCTGTTTTTT. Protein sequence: CSGNRGETGELFF.

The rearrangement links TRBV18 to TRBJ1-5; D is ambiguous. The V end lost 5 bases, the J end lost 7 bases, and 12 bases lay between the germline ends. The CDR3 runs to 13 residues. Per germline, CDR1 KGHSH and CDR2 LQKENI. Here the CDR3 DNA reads TGTGCCAGCTCAGATTCGGGTCGGCAGCCCCAGCATTTT. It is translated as CASSDSGRQPQHF. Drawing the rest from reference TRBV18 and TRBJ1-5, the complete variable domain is NAGVMQNPRHLVRRRGQEARLRCSPMKGHSHVYWYRQLPEEGLKFMVYLQKENIIDESGMPKERFSAEFPKEGPSILRIQQVVRGDSAAYFCASSDSGRQPQHFGDGTRLSIL.

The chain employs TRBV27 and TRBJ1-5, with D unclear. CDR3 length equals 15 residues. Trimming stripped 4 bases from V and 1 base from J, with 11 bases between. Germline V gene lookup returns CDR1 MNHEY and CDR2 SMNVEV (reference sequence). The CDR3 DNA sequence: TGTGCCAGCAGTTCGACACCGCTAAGCAATCAGCCCCAGCATTTT. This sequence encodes CASSSTPLSNQPQHF.

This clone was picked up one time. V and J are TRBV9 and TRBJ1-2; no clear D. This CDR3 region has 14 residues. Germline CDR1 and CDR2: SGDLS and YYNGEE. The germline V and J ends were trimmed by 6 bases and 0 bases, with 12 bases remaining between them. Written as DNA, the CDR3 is TGTGCCAGCACGAAGACTGGTTCTAACTATGGCTACACCTTC. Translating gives CASTKTGSNYGYTF.

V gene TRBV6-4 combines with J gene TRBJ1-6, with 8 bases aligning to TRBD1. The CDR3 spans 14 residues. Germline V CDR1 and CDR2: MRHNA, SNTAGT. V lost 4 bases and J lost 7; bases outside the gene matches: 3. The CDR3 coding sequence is TGTGCCAGCAGTGCAGGGGGCGGGAATTCACCCCTCCACTTT. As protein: CASSAGGGNSPLHF.

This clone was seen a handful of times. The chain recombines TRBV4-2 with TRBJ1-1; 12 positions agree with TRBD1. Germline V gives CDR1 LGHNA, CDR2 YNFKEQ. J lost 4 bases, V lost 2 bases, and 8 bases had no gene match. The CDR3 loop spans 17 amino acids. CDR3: CASSQTGQGAYVTEAFF. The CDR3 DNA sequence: TGTGCCAGCAGCCAAACGGGACAGGGGGCCTATGTCACTGAAGCTTTCTTT.

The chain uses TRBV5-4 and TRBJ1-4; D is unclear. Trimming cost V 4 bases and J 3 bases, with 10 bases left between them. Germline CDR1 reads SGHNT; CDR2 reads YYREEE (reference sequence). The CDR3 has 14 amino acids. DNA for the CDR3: TGTGCCAGCAGCCTCAGTGGCTCTAATGAAAAACTGTTTTTT. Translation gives CASSLSGSNEKLFF.

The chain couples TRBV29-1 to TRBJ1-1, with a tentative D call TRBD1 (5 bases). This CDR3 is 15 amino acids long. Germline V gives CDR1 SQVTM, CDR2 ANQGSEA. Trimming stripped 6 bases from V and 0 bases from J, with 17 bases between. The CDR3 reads CSVAPGWGMNTEAFF. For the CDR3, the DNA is TGCAGCGTCGCCCCAGGATGGGGGATGAACACTGAAGCTTTCTTT. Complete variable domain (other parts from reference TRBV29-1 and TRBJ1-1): SAVISQKPSRDICQRGTSLTIQCQVDSQVTMMFWYRQQPGQSLTLIATANQGSEATYESGFVIDKFPISRPNLTFSTLTVSNMSPEDSSIYLCSVAPGWGMNTEAFFGQGTRLTVV.

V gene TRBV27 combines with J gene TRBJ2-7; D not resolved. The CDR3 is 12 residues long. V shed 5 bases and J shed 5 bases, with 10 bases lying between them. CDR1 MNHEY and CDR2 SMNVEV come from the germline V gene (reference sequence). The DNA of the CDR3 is TGTGCCAGCAGTCCTCTGGGCCACGAGCAGTACTTC. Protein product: CASSPLGHEQYF.

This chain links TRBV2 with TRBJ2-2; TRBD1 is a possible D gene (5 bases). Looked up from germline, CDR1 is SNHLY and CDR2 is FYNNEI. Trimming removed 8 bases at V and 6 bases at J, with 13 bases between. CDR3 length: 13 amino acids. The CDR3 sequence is CASPGAGSGELFF. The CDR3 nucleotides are TGTGCCAGCCCGGGCGCAGGGTCCGGGGAGCTGTTTTTT.

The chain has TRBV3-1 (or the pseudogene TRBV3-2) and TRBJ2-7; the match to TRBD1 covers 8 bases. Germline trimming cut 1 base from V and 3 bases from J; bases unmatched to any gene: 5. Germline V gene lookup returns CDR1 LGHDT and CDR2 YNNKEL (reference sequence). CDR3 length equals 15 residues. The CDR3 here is CASSQGDRSLYEQYF. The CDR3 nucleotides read TGTGCCAGCAGCCAAGGGGACAGGAGCCTCTACGAGCAGTACTTC.

CDR3 protein: CASRFSVSSYNEQFF. The CDR3 region has the DNA TGTGCCAGCAGATTTAGCGTGAGCTCCTACAATGAGCAGTTCTTC. J is TRBJ2-1 and V is TRBV6-5, with D possibly being TRBD2 (5 bases). The CDR3 is made up of 15 amino acids. Between the trimmed V and J ends, which lost 6 bases and 0 bases, there was a span of 12 bases. Germline V gives CDR1 MNHEY, CDR2 SVGAGI.

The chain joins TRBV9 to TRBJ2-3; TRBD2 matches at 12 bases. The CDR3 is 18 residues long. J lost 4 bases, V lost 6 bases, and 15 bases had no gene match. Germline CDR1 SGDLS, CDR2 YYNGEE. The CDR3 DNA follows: TGTGCCAGCACCCGGGGCCTAGCGGGGGGGCGGGGAGCAGATACGCAGTATTTT. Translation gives CASTRGLAGGRGADTQYF.